This T cell receptor beta chain emerged from a study of cytomegalovirus exposure and HLA in healthy donors. Regarding the study as a whole: Indistinguishable V segments such as TRBV6-2 and TRBV6-3 were excluded. A few CMV-associated chains proved CMV antigen-specific in vitro. CMV serostatus was the sole immune exposure information available.

Primers: 60 Vbeta forward and 13 Jbeta reverse. The table came from immunoSEQ multiplex PCR; TCRdb's copy has only in-frame clones and leaves some out. The data show approximately 170,000 clones, roughly 79% seen once. To note about this clone: Its matching antigen is unknown.

From germline, CDR1 is MNHEY and CDR2 SVGAGI. V lost 1 base to trimming and J lost 7 bases, with 14 bases between them. CDR3 size: 15 residues. J is TRBJ2-1 and V is TRBV6-5; perhaps TRBD2 as D (7 bases). Sequences were obtained from PBMCs. The sequence derives from a man between 18 and 35 years old in good health and CMV-seropositive. The CDR3 spells CASSYWGGGANEQFF. The CDR3 nucleotides read TGTGCCAGCAGTTACTGGGGTGGGGGGGCAAATGAGCAGTTCTTC.